This T cell receptor beta chain was captured in a study of human T cells and chemical hapten exposure. Time point in this sample: pre-sensitization, week 0. Regarding treatment: therapeutic diphenylcyclopropenone sensitization with weekly scalp DPC. During construction of the library, unique molecular identifiers were attached to individual cDNA molecules for quantitative, reproducible TCR counting. One entry per CDR3 protein results from TCRdb running MiXCR on the RACE reads. The repertoire includes 35,000 to 45,000 distinct CDR3 sequences, roughly an eighth of them detected once, and roughly 5.7% sits in the top ten. With V trimmed by 4 bases and J by 4 bases, 3 bases remained unmatched. In germline, CDR1 is SQVTM, CDR2 ANQGSEA. The CDR3 length is 13 residues. This clonotype occurred many times.

V and J are TRBV29-1 and TRBJ2-1, with 8 bases identical to TRBD2. This sequence originates from a woman aged 30 to 39 with alopecia areata. Some clones in this sample may be carry-over from other donors' samples. Sequenced here: whole blood, sampled in connection with sensitization to the hapten diphenylcyclopropenone (DPC). In DNA, the CDR3 is TGCAGCGTTGGTCTAGCGGGTTACAATGAGCAGTTCTTC. This sequence encodes CSVGLAGYNEQFF.